What follows are 10 T cell receptor beta chains derived from one specimen sequenced in a study of Graves' ophthalmopathy and Graves' hyperthyroidism. TCR beta CDR3 amplification used RNA transcripts. HTBI-primed first-round RT-PCR preceded second-round multiplex PCR. TCRdb independently ran MiXCR on the multiplex PCR reads; one entry per CDR3 protein. The sample holds more than 550,000 distinct CDR3 sequences; more than 40% are singletons and the top ten take over 2.5%. Material: peripheral blood. These TCRs come from an adult man with Graves' ophthalmopathy.

This chain joins TRBV6-5 and TRBJ2-5; 9 positions agree with TRBD1. The length of the CDR3 is 16 residues. CDR1 MNHEY and CDR2 SVGAGI come from the germline V gene. The ends lost 6 bases at V and 5 bases at J; junction bases unmatched: 13. The CDR3 DNA reads TGTGCCAGCAGGGGGACAGGGTATCTAGATGCGGAGACCCAGTACTTC. Its translation is CASRGTGYLDAETQYF.

This sequence joins TRBV6-5 and TRBJ2-7, with D possibly TRBD1 on 6 matching bases. Germline V lookup: CDR1 MNHEY, CDR2 SVGAGI. The ends were cut back, 7 bases at V and 2 bases at J, with 15 bases in the middle. The CDR3 has 14 residues. CDR3: CASTSIDRPYEQYF. The CDR3 DNA follows: TGTGCCAGCACCTCAATCGACAGGCCCTACGAGCAGTACTTC.

In its sample, this clonotype was seen a few times. Here the CDR3 reads CASSAETGERSYEQYF. In nucleotides, the CDR3 is TGTGCCAGCAGCGCCGAAACAGGGGAGCGCTCCTACGAGCAGTACTTC. The chain links TRBV7-9 to TRBJ2-7, with 7 bases aligning to TRBD1. With V trimmed by 5 bases and J by 0 bases, 10 bases remained unmatched. The CDR3 length is 16 residues. The germline CDR1 and CDR2 sequences are SEHNR and FQNEAQ (reference sequence).

This clonotype turned up a few times. The gene calls are TRBV7-9 and TRBJ2-6; D unclear. From germline, CDR1 is SEHNR and CDR2 FQNEAQ (reference sequence). There are 8 residues in the CDR3. The V gene lost 5 bases and the J gene lost 15 bases, with 2 bases spanning the gap. The CDR3 is CASSPLTF. The CDR3 DNA reads TGTGCCAGCAGCCCCCTGACTTTC.

This clonotype turned up a few times. A much larger clone differs from this one at a single base, so this may be a read error. This chain joins TRBV5-1 and TRBJ2-5; the D gene is possibly TRBD2 (6 bases). V shed 3 bases and J shed 0 bases, with 6 bases lying between them. Germline values: CDR1 SGHRS, CDR2 YFSETQ. This CDR3 is built from 13 residues. As DNA, the CDR3 is TGCGCCAGCAGCTGGGGGGACCAAGAGACCCAGTACTTC. The encoded protein is CASSWGDQETQYF. Based on the CDR3 plus reference TRBV5-1 and TRBJ2-5, the full variable domain is KAGVTQTPRYLIKTRGQQVTLSCSPISGHRSVSWYQQTPGQGLQFLFEYFSETQRNKGNFPGRFSGRQFSNSRSEMNVSTLELGDSALYLCASSWGDQETQYFGPGTRLLVL.

V is TRBV12-3 or TRBV12-4 and J is TRBJ2-7; D gene uncertain. Trimming took 5 bases from V and 0 from J, leaving 11 bases between them. CDR3 length: 14 amino acids. Here the CDR3 DNA reads TGTGCCAGCAGTAACCCCGAGGCCTCCTACGAGCAGTACTTC. Its protein is CASSNPEASYEQYF.

As to this clonotype: One base away lies a much larger clone, so this may be a sequencing read error. This rearrangement joins TRBV7-2 to TRBJ1-2, with 8 bases aligning to TRBD1. Per germline, CDR1 SGHTA and CDR2 FQGNSA. The trim removed 3 bases at V and 4 bases at J, leaving 1 base unmatched. This CDR3 is built from 13 residues. This chain's CDR3 is CASSFQGAYGYTF. In nucleotides, the CDR3 is TGTGCCAGCAGCTTCCAGGGGGCCTATGGCTACACCTTC.

This clonotype was found a few times. The rearrangement links TRBV14 to TRBJ1-1; D uncertain. The germline CDR1 and CDR2 sequences are SGHDN and FVKESK. The CDR3 runs to 17 residues. Trimming cost V 2 bases and J 1 base, with 17 bases left between them. The CDR3: CASSQTSNQVKNTEAFF. The CDR3 coding sequence is TGTGCCAGCAGCCAAACATCGAATCAGGTGAAGAACACTGAAGCTTTCTTT. The full variable domain, its missing parts supplied by reference TRBV14 and TRBJ1-1, is EAGVTQFPSHSVIEKGQTVTLRCDPISGHDNLYWYRRVMGKEIKFLLHFVKESKQDESGMPNNRFLAERTGGTYSTLKVQPAELEDSGVYFCASSQTSNQVKNTEAFFGQGTRLTVV.

The V and J genes are TRBV7-2 and TRBJ1-1; D gene ambiguous. From germline, CDR1 is SGHTA and CDR2 FQGNSA. The CDR3 totals 13 residues. V was cut by 6 bases and J by 5 bases, with 13 bases left in between. The CDR3 coding sequence is TGTGCCAGCAGGGCCCTCACCGGAACTGAAGCTTTCTTT. Protein sequence: CASRALTGTEAFF. The entire variable domain, with the rest obtained from reference TRBV7-2 and TRBJ1-1, is as follows: GAGVSQSPSNKVTEKGKDVELRCDPISGHTALYWYRQSLGQGLEFLIYFQGNSAPDKSGLPSDRFSAERTGGSVSTLTIQRTQQEDSAVYLCASRALTGTEAFFGQGTRLTVV.

This clonotype was seen repeatedly, ten times or more. The chain employs TRBV29-1 and TRBJ1-1, with unresolved D. This CDR3 region has 10 residues. The V and J ends lost 4 bases and 6 bases respectively, with 6 bases between them. The germline CDR1 and CDR2 sequences are SQVTM and ANQGSEA. The CDR3 region is CSVVAAEAFF. For the CDR3, the DNA is TGCAGCGTTGTCGCTGCTGAAGCTTTCTTT.